A selection of T cell receptor beta chains follows, all from one sample in a study of blood T cell repertoires in COVID-19. Measured with immunoSEQ multiplex PCR; TCRdb has only the in-frame clones, and not every one. The table shows 85,000 to 110,000 clones, with 84% occurring only once. Input material: peripheral blood. These receptors originate from a human donor in a cohort sampled during active COVID-19. Each CDR3 is given with its conserved first and last residue. A D gene is named only where the DNA matches it firmly. The listing skips clone size in some rows; elsewhere it reads once, few, many or a size class.

j_gene | abundance | d_gene | len | v_gene | CDR3nt | CDR3aa
TRBJ2-1 | NA | TRBD1 | 14 | TRBV29-1 | TGCAGCGTTGACGACAGGGGACCCTACAATGAGCAGTTCTTC | CSVDDRGPYNEQFF
TRBJ1-5 | few | TRBD1 | 16 | TRBV7-8 | TGTGCCAGCAGCTTCTATGCCAGGGGGCTCGGTCAGCCCCAGCATTTT | CASSFYARGLGQPQHF
TRBJ2-3 | NA | NA | 17 | TRBV4-1 | TGCGCCAGCAGCCAGGGTACCGGGGGACTTATCACAGATACGCAGTATTTT | CASSQGTGGLITDTQYF
TRBJ1-5 | NA | NA | 15 | TRBV7-8 | TGTGCCAGCAGCTTAGCGCTATTTAGCAATCAGCCCCAGCATTTT | CASSLALFSNQPQHF
TRBJ1-2 | NA | TRBD1 | 15 | TRBV5-1 | TGCGCCAGCAGCTTTTTACCGGGACAGGGCTATGGCTACACCTTC | CASSFLPGQGYGYTF
TRBJ2-2 | NA | TRBD1 | 15 | TRBV5-1 | TGCGCCAGCAGCTTGGAAACACAGGGGTCCGGGGAGCTGTTTTTT | CASSLETQGSGELFF
TRBJ1-5 | NA | NA | 12 | TRBV2 | TGTGCCAGCAGTGACACCACGGGACCCCAGCATTTT | CASSDTTGPQHF
TRBJ2-1 | NA | TRBD1 | 13 | TRBV4-3 | TGCGCCAGCAGCTGGACAGGGGACAATGAGCAGTTCTTC | CASSWTGDNEQFF
TRBJ2-3 | NA | NA | 16 | TRBV5-5 | TGTGCCAGCAGCTACCGCGAGTCATTAAGCACAGATACGCAGTATTTT | CASSYRESLSTDTQYF
TRBJ2-7 | NA | TRBD2 | 18 | TRBV5-1 | TGCGCCAGCAGCCAGGGCGGACTAGCGGGGGGGCCAATGCGCGAGCAGTACTTC | CASSQGGLAGGPMREQYF
TRBJ1-2 | NA | NA | 17 | TRBV2 | TGTGCCAGCAGCGTCCTACAGCTCTCACCCGCTAACTATGGCTACACCTTC | CASSVLQLSPANYGYTF
TRBJ1-3 | once | TRBD1 | 15 | TRBV5-8 | TGTGCCAGCAGCTCGACAGGGGTTTCTGGAAACACCATATATTTT | CASSSTGVSGNTIYF
TRBJ2-1 | once | NA | 15 | TRBV6-5 | TGTGCCAGCAGTTACTTTGTGGCGCCGGGGGATGAGCAGTTCTTC | CASSYFVAPGDEQFF
TRBJ2-7 | NA | NA | 11 | TRBV6-5 | TGTGCCAGCAAGGGAGGCTACGAGCAGTACTTC | CASKGGYEQYF
TRBJ1-2 | NA | NA | 13 | TRBV29-1 | TGCAGCGTTAGGTTGGCAGGCACGGGAGGCTACACCTTC | CSVRLAGTGGYTF
TRBJ1-1 | once | TRBD1 | 14 | TRBV5-6 | TGTGCCAGCAGCTTCGGACAGGGGGACACTGAAGCTTTCTTT | CASSFGQGDTEAFF
TRBJ2-7 | NA | TRBD1 | 13 | TRBV7-9 | TGTGCCAGCAGTTCAAGGGGGCCCTACGAGCAGTACTTC | CASSSRGPYEQYF
TRBJ1-1 | NA | NA | 14 | TRBV15 | TGTGCCACCAGCAGAGATGTGGGGGCACTCCTTGCTTTCTTT | CATSRDVGALLAFF
TRBJ1-2 | NA | NA | 15 | TRBV6-5 | TGTGCCAGCAGCCCCTCGACGGGTTGGAGCTATGGCTACACCTTC | CASSPSTGWSYGYTF
TRBJ2-4 | NA | NA | 14 | TRBV5-1 | TGCGCCAGCAGCTCTGCAGGAGCCAAAAACATTCAGTACTTC | CASSSAGAKNIQYF
TRBJ2-7 | NA | TRBD2 | 15 | TRBV27 | TGTGCCAGCAGTCTACTAGCGGGGGGTTCCTACGAGCAGTACTTC | CASSLLAGGSYEQYF
TRBJ2-5 | NA | NA | 13 | TRBV15 | TGTGCCACCAGCAGAGATCGTGGCGGGACCCAGTACTTC | CATSRDRGGTQYF
TRBJ1-2 | NA | TRBD1 | 15 | TRBV7-2 | TGTGCCAGCAGCTTTGGGACAGGGGCCAGAGTAGGCTACACCTTC | CASSFGTGARVGYTF
TRBJ1-1 | few | NA | 14 | TRBV7-9 | TGTGCCAGCAGCTTAGCACCGGGGAACACTGAAGCTTTCTTT | CASSLAPGNTEAFF
TRBJ1-1 | NA | NA | 16 | TRBV3-1/TRBV3-2 | TGTGCCAGCAGCCAAGATAGTACAGGACGTGGCACTGAAGCTTTCTTT | CASSQDSTGRGTEAFF
TRBJ2-3 | NA | NA | 15 | TRBV11-2 | TGTGCCAGCAGCGGTCCCCAGGGTTGGACAGATACGCAGTATTTT | CASSGPQGWTDTQYF
TRBJ1-5 | NA | NA | 15 | TRBV12-5 | TGTGCTAGTGGTCGCTACTCGGGGGGCAATCAGCCCCAGCATTTT | CASGRYSGGNQPQHF
TRBJ2-7 | few | TRBD1 | 15 | TRBV5-1 | TGCGCCAGCAGCTTTCGACAGGGGGACATCTACGAGCAGTACTTC | CASSFRQGDIYEQYF
TRBJ1-5 | once | TRBD1 | 17 | TRBV19 | TGTGCCAGTAATAACCCGGGACAGGATTATAGCAATCAGCCCCAGCATTTT | CASNNPGQDYSNQPQHF
TRBJ1-2 | NA | TRBD1 | 15 | TRBV19 | TGTGCCAGTAGTATAGGACAGGGCGCTAACTATGGCTACACCTTC | CASSIGQGANYGYTF
TRBJ2-2 | NA | TRBD1 | 19 | TRBV11-2 | TGTGCCAGCAGCCGGAACCGGGACAGGGGGCTAGTCAGGACCGGGGAGCTGTTTTTT | CASSRNRDRGLVRTGELFF
TRBJ1-2 | once | NA | 16 | TRBV3-1/TRBV3-2 | TGTGCCAGCAGCCAAGGTATCGGACAGCGAGGGGGTGGCTACACCTTC | CASSQGIGQRGGGYTF
TRBJ2-3 | once | NA | 15 | TRBV5-1 | TGCGCCAGCGACGAGGGGCTAGCGAGCACAGATACGCAGTATTTT | CASDEGLASTDTQYF
TRBJ1-1 | NA | TRBD1 | 14 | TRBV5-4 | TGTGCCAGCAGCCCCGACAGGGGGGACACTGAAGCTTTCTTT | CASSPDRGDTEAFF
TRBJ1-6 | NA | TRBD1 | 14 | TRBV27 | TGTGCCAGCAGTTTAGGCAGGGGGCTGTCACCCCTCCACTTT | CASSLGRGLSPLHF
TRBJ1-2 | many | NA | 14 | TRBV9 | TGTGCCAGCAGCGTAGACACGGGGGTACGTGGCTACACCTTC | CASSVDTGVRGYTF
TRBJ2-7 | NA | TRBD2 | 14 | TRBV10-2 | TGCGCCACTTCTCCCGGGGGGGCCTTGGGTGAGCAGTACTTC | CATSPGGALGEQYF
TRBJ2-7 | NA | TRBD1 | 17 | TRBV25-1 | TGTGCCAGCAGTGGGGCGCGGGCGGGACAGGAGTCCTACGAGCAGTACTTC | CASSGARAGQESYEQYF
TRBJ1-2 | few | NA | 14 | TRBV7-7 | TGTGCTGGGGAGGGAGCCAGGGCGGTAAACGGCTACACCTTC | CAGEGARAVNGYTF
TRBJ2-3 | NA | NA | 16 | TRBV6-4 | TGTGCCAGCAGTCGTTCTAGTAGCGGAAGCACAGATACGCAGTATTTT | CASSRSSSGSTDTQYF
TRBJ1-1 | NA | TRBD1 | 13 | TRBV7-9 | TGTGCCAGCAGCTCCAGGGGGGTTGCTGAAGCTTTCTTT | CASSSRGVAEAFF
TRBJ2-3 | NA | TRBD2 | 14 | TRBV5-1 | TGCGCCAGCAGGGCGGGGGGGCCCACAGATACGCAGTATTTT | CASRAGGPTDTQYF
TRBJ2-7 | NA | NA | 14 | TRBV7-2 | TGTGCCAGCAGCTTAGATCCAGGGGGGTACGAGCAGTACTTC | CASSLDPGGYEQYF
TRBJ1-5 | NA | TRBD1 | 15 | TRBV30 | TGTGCCTGGAGTCTTACAGGGGCTATGAATCAGCCCCAGCATTTT | CAWSLTGAMNQPQHF
TRBJ1-1 | NA | NA | 16 | TRBV4-2 | TGTGCCAGCAGCCGTACCCCTCAGCGGAACACTGTTGAAGCTTTCTTT | CASSRTPQRNTVEAFF
TRBJ1-1 | once | NA | 15 | TRBV4-2 | TGTGCCAGCAGCCAAGTAGGCAGGAAGAACACTGAAGCTTTCTTT | CASSQVGRKNTEAFF
TRBJ2-7 | NA | NA | 13 | TRBV15 | TGTGCCACCAGCAGAGGCCTAGCGTCCGAGCAGTACTTC | CATSRGLASEQYF
TRBJ2-2 | NA | TRBD1 | 16 | TRBV5-4 | TGTGCCAGCAGCTTGGGAGACAGGGGGCTGGCCGGGGAGCTGTTTTTT | CASSLGDRGLAGELFF